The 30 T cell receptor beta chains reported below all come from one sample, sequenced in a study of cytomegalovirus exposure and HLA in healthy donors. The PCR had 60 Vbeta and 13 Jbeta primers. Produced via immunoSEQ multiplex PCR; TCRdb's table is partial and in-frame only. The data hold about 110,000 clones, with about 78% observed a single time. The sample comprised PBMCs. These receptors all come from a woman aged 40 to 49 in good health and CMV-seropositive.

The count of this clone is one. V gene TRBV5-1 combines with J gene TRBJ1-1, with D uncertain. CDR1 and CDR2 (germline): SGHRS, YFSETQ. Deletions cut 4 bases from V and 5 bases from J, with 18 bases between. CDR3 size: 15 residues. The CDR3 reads CASSEWTGRNTEAFF. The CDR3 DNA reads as TGCGCCAGCAGCGAGTGGACTGGAAGGAATACTGAAGCTTTCTTT.

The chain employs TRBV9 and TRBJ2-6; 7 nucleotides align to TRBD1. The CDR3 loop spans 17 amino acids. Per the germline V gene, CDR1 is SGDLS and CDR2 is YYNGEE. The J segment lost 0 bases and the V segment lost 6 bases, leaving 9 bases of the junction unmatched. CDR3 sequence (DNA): TGTGCCAGCACCCCGGGACAGACCCTCTCTGGGGCCAACGTCCTGACTTTC. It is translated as CASTPGQTLSGANVLTF.

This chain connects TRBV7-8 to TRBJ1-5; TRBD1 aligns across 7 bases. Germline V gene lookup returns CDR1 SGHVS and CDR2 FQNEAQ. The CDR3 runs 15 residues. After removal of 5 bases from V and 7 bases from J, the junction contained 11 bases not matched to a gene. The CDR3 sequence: CASSPGQATGQPQHF. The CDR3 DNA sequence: TGTGCCAGCAGCCCAGGACAGGCGACAGGGCAGCCCCAGCATTTT.

The CDR3 region is CASSARQGSYTEAFF. In DNA form, the CDR3 reads TGTGCCAGCAGCGCCAGACAGGGGTCTTACACTGAAGCTTTCTTT. This chain connects TRBV9 to TRBJ1-1, with 8 nucleotides matching TRBD1. This CDR3 is built from 15 residues. V lost 3 bases to trimming and J lost 3 bases; unmatched junction nucleotides: 7. Germline V gives CDR1 SGDLS, CDR2 YYNGEE.

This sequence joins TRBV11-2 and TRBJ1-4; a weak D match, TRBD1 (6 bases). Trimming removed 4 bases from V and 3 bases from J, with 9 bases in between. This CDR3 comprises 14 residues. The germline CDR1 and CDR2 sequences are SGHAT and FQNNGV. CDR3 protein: CASSYAGANEKLFF. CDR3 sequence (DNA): TGTGCCAGCAGCTACGCAGGGGCTAATGAAAAACTGTTTTTT.

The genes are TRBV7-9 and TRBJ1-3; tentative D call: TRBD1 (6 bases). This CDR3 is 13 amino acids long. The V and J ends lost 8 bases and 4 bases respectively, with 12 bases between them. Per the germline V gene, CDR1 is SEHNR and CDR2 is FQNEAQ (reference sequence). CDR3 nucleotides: TGTGCCAGCCGGGGGGCGTGGGGAAACACCATATATTTT. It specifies CASRGAWGNTIYF.

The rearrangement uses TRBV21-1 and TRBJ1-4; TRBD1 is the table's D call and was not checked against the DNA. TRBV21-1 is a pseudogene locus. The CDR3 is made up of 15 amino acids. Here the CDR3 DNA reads TGTGCCAGCAGCAAGAACAGGGGCGAGAATGAAAAACTGTTTTTT. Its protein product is CASSKNRGENEKLFF.

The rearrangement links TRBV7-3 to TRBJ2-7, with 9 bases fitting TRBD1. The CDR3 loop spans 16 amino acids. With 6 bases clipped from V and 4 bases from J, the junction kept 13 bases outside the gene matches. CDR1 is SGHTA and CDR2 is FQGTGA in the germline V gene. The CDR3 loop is CASRPNMGQGSYEQYF. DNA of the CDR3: TGTGCCAGCAGGCCGAACATGGGACAGGGCAGTTACGAGCAGTACTTC.

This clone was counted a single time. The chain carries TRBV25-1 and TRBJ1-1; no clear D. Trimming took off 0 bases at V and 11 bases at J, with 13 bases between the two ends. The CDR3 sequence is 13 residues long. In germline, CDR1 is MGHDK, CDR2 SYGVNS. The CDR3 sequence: CASSEYRRGGAFF. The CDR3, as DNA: TGTGCCAGCAGTGAATATCGGCGCGGTGGGGCTTTCTTT.

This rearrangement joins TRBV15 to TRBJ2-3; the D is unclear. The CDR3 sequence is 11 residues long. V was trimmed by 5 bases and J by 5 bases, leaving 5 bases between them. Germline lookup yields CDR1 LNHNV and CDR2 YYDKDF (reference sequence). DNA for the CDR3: TGTGCCACCAGCTTGAGAGATACGCAGTATTTT. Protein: CATSLRDTQYF.

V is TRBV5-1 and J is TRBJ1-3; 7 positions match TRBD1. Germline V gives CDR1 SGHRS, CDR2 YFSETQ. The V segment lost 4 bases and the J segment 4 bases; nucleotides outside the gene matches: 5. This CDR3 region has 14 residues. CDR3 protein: CASSPGTVGNTIYF. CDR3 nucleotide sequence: TGCGCCAGCAGCCCCGGGACAGTGGGAAACACCATATATTTT.

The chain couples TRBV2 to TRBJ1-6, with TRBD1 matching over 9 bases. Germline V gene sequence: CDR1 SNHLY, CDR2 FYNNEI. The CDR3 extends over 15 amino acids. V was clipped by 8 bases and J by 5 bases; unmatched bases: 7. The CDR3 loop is CASVETGGDNSPLHF. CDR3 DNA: TGTGCCAGCGTCGAGACAGGGGGTGATAATTCACCCCTCCACTTT.

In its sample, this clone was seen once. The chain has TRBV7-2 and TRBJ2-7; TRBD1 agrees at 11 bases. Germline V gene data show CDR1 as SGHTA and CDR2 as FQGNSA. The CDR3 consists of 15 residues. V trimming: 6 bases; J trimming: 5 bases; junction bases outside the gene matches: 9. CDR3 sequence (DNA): TGTGCCAGCAGTAGAGGACAGGGGGCATTTGACGAGCAGTACTTC. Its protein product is CASSRGQGAFDEQYF.

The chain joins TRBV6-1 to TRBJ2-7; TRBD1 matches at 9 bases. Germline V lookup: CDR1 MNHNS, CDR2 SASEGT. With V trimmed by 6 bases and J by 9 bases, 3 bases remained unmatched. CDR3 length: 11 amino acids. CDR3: CASRTGGLQYF. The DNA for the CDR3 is TGTGCCAGCAGGACAGGGGGGTTGCAGTACTTC.

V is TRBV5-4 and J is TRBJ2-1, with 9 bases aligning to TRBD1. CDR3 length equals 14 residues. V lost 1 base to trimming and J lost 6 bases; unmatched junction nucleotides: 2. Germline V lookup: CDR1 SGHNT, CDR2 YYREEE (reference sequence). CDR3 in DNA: TGTGCCAGCAGCTTGACAGGGGGCTCCAATGAGCAGTTCTTC. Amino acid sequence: CASSLTGGSNEQFF.

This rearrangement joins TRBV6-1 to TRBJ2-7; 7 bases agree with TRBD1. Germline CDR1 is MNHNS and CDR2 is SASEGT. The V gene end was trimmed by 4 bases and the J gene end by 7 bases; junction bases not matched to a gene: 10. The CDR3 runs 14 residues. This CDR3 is CASSAGQTPREQYF. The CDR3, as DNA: TGTGCCAGCAGTGCGGGACAGACCCCGAGGGAGCAGTACTTC.

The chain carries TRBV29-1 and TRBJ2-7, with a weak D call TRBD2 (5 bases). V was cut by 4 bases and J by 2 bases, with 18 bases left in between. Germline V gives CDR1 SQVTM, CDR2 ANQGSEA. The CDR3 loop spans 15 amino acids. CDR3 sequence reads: CSVVILRSGTYEQYF. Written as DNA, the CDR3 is TGCAGCGTTGTAATATTAAGGAGCGGAACCTACGAGCAGTACTTC.

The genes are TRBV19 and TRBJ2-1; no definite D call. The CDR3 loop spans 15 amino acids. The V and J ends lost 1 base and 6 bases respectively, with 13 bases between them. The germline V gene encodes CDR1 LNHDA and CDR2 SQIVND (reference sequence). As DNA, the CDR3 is TGTGCCAGTAGTATAGCAACGTCAGGCCGCAATGAGCAGTTCTTC. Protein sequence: CASSIATSGRNEQFF.

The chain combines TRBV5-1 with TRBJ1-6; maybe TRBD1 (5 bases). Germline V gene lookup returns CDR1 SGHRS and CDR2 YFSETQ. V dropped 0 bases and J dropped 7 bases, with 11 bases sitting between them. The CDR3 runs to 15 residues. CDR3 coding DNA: TGCGCCAGCAGCTTGGAGGCAGGGCCGAATTCACCCCTCCACTTT. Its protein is CASSLEAGPNSPLHF.

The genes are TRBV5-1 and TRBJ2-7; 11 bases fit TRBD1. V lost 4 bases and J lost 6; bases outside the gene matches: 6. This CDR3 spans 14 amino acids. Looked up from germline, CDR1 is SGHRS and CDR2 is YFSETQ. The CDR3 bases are TGCGCCAGCAGCGGTACCGGGACAGGGGGCGAGCAGTACTTC. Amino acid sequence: CASSGTGTGGEQYF. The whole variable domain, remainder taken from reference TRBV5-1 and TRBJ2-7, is KAGVTQTPRYLIKTRGQQVTLSCSPISGHRSVSWYQQTPGQGLQFLFEYFSETQRNKGNFPGRFSGRQFSNSRSEMNVSTLELGDSALYLCASSGTGTGGEQYFGPGTRLTVT.

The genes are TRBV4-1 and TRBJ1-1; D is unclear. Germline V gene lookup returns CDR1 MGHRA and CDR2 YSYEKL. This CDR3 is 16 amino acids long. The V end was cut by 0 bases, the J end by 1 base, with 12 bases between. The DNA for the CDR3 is TGCGCCAGCAGCCAAGATAGTTTGGAGGGGAACACTGAAGCTTTCTTT. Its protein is CASSQDSLEGNTEAFF.

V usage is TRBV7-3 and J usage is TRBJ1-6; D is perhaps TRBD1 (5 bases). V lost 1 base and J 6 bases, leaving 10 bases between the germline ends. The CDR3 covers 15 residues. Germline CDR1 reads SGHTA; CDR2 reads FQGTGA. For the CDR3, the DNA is TGTGCCAGCAGCTTAAGAGTTGGGGCTAATTCACCCCTCCACTTT. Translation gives CASSLRVGANSPLHF.

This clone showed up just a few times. The CDR3 DNA sequence: TGTGCCAGCAGCTTAGTTTCTCCTGAGGACACCATATATTTT. Amino acid sequence: CASSLVSPEDTIYF. The J gene is TRBJ1-3, the V gene TRBV7-9; D call uncertain. V lost 1 base and J lost 8, with 12 bases in between. This CDR3 is built from 14 residues. The germline V gene encodes CDR1 SEHNR and CDR2 FQNEAQ (reference sequence).

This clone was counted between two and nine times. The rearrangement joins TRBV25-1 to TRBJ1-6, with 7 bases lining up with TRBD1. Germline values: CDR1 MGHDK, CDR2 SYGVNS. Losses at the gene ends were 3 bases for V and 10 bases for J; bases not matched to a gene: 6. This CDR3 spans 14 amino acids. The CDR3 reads CASSDPTGESPLHF. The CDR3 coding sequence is TGTGCCAGCAGTGATCCCACAGGGGAGTCACCCCTCCACTTT.

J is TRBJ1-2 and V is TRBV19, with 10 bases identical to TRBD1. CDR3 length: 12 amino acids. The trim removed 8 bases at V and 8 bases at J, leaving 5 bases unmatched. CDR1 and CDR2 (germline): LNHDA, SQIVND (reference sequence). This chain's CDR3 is CASSTGGRGYTF. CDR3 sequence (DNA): TGTGCCAGTTCGACAGGGGGCAGAGGCTACACCTTC.

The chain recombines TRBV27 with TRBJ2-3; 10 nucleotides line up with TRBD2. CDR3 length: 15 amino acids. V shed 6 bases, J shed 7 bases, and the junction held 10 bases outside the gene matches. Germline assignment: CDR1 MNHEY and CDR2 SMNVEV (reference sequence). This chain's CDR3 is CASSLGLAGAHTQYF. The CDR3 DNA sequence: TGTGCCAGCAGCCTAGGGCTAGCGGGGGCACATACGCAGTATTTT.

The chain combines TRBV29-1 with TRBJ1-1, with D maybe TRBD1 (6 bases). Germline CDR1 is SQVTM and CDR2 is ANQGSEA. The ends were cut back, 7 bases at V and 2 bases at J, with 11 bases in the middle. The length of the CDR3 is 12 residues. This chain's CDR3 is CSASQGNTEAFF. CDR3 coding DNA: TGCAGCGCCTCACAGGGAAACACTGAAGCTTTCTTT. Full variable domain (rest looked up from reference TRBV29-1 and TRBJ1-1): SAVISQKPSRDICQRGTSLTIQCQVDSQVTMMFWYRQQPGQSLTLIATANQGSEATYESGFVIDKFPISRPNLTFSTLTVSNMSPEDSSIYLCSASQGNTEAFFGQGTRLTVV.

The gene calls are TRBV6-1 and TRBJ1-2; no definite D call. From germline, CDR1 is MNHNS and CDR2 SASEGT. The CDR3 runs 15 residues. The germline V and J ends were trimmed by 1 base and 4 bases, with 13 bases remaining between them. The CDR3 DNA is TGTGCCAGCAGTGAAGGGTCTCTTCGGGGCTATGGCTACACCTTC. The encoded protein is CASSEGSLRGYGYTF.

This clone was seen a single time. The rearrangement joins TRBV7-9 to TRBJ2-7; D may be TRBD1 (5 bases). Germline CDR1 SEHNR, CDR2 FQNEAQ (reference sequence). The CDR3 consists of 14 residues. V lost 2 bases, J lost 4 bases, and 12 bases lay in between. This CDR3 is CASSLIDSAYEQYF. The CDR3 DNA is TGTGCCAGCAGCTTAATAGACAGTGCGTACGAGCAGTACTTC.

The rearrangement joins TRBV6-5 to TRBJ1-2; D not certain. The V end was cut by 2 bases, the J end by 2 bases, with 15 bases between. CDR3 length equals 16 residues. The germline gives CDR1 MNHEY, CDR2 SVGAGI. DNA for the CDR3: TGTGCCAGCAGTTACCGCGTCGGGTCGGAAAACTATGGCTACACCTTC. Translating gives CASSYRVGSENYGYTF.